In this sample, the clone carrying this T cell receptor beta chain turned up many times. Its antigen is undetermined. These data are taken from a study of early T cells in non-severe SARS-CoV-2 infection. Study overall: The input, bulk RNA from unsorted whole blood, was sequenced, and chains were unpaired. Study-wide results and caveats: Comparison of clonotypes with VDJdb favored anti-spike CD8 responses while missing private and CD4 specificities.

Each cDNA molecule carried a unique molecular identifier. TCRdb reprocessed the 5' RACE reads with MiXCR, giving one entry per CDR3 protein. The data show some 60,000 distinct CDR3 sequences, more than 7.5% seen once. With 4 bases removed from V and 4 bases from J, the gap between germline ends came to 19 bases. There are 16 residues in the CDR3. CDR1 SGHRS and CDR2 YFSETQ come from the germline V gene. The chain has TRBV5-1 and TRBJ2-3, with D perhaps assigned TRBD1 or TRBD2 (6 bases each). Sequencing input: whole blood. This clonotype was obtained from an adult who was a healthcare worker with PCR-confirmed SARS-CoV-2 infection or an uninfected control (not recorded which). The DNA for the CDR3 is TGCGCCAGCAGCCCTAGACAGGAGGGGGGCGCAGATACGCAGTATTTT. Translated, it gives CASSPRQEGGADTQYF.